The present entry profiles one T cell receptor (beta chain) with its context. The antigen is undetermined. Trimming shortened V by 4 bases and J by 5 bases, and 8 bases separated the two germline ends. The CDR3 length is 11 residues. Germline V gene data show CDR1 as DFQATT and CDR2 as SNEGSKA (reference sequence). The donors were members of the validation cohort, which comprised 120 subjects and was separate from the first cohort of fewer than 700 subjects. The data are from a study of cytomegalovirus exposure and HLA in healthy donors. Findings and caveats of the study: It was found in a later analysis that first-cohort TCR clusters tended to co-occur in the 100 to 150 validation repertoires. Cytomegalovirus status was reportedly diagnosed by the classifier with high sensitivity and specificity. There were some public TCRs occurring in many donors, but most TCR sequences were rare.

Sequencing was performed with immunoSEQ multiplex PCR; in TCRdb, only in-frame clones are kept and a portion is missing. The sample holds about 260,000 clones, roughly 87% seen once. V is TRBV20-1 and J is TRBJ2-5; D call uncertain. Source material: PBMCs. The clonotype originates from a woman in her thirties in good health and CMV-seronegative. CDR3 sequence: CSAKTGETQYF. CDR3 bases: TGCAGTGCTAAGACCGGGGAGACCCAGTACTTC.